The T cell receptor (beta chain) under discussion was sequenced for a study of CD8+ T cells in alopecia areata (dated by TCRdb to 2016 to 2018). With respect to the entire study: Treated patients were enrolled in an open-label pilot trial of oral tofacitinib, 5 to 10 mg twice daily, for moderate-to-severe alopecia areata. Patients received tofacitinib for 6 to 18 months and were then followed off drug for 6 months to check for delayed response and recurrence. In both human patients and the C3H/HeJ mouse model, the study applied high-throughput TCRbeta sequencing to look at T cell clonal expansion in alopecia areata. On the human side, TCRbeta sequencing was run on scalp tissue and on sorted CD4+ and CD8+ peripheral blood T cells from healthy controls and from alopecia areata patients with either patchy or totalis/universalis disease. Patients on tofacitinib were biopsied at baseline and after 4 and 24 weeks of treatment, and several of the patients also had a later scalp biopsy. Scalp clonality was compared among normal scalp (n=4), patchy alopecia areata scalp (n=8), and alopecia totalis/universalis scalp (n=8). RNA was extracted with the PAXgene miRNA kit for fixed scalp, the miRNeasy kit for PBMCs, and the RNeasy kit for mouse skin. immunoSEQ multiplex PCR using 35 Vbeta forward primers and 13 Jbeta reverse primers was used to amplify TCRbeta CDR3 regions. On the study overall, not on this receptor specifically: Unlike mouse skin, where gammadelta T cells dominate, normal human skin contains resident alphabeta T cells that get sequenced too, which complicates analysis of the scalp TCR repertoire. TCR sequences shared between patients were less clear than in mice, possibly partly because of HLA diversity in the patient population. Compared with normal scalp, lesional scalp, particularly in alopecia totalis/universalis, had higher clonality and more expanded CD8+ clones, which suggests antigenic drive.

Libraries came from the immunoSEQ multiplex PCR assay. RNA was extracted from all samples and reverse transcribed into cDNA, which served as template for TCR sequencing. SuperScript III was used for first-strand cDNA synthesis, primed with a 2:1 mix of oligo-dT and random hexamers. A synthetic immune receptor repertoire was used to gauge amplification bias, and whatever bias remained was removed computationally. On the authors' methods: Raw reads were preprocessed to remove errors, and CDR3 was defined according to IMGT conventions as the region from the conserved cysteine to phenylalanine. Clonality was computed as 1 minus the Shannon entropy, with the entropy normalized by log2 of the number of productive unique TCRs. Whether scalp clones were CD4 or CD8 was inferred by matching scalp TCRbeta sequences against CD4 and CD8 repertoires sorted from blood. TCRdb stores this immuneACCESS table with in-frame sequences only. Part of the clones is absent; in the studies checked, under half of the shortfall reflects unresolved V genes, and no reason is known for the rest. Clone size and V and J calls were adopted from that table, with D and trimming inferred from the DNA. This sample lists hundreds of thousands of clones; around 62% were detected once. Jointly, the top ten make up approximately 0.5% of the sample.

In light of the paper, this sample's time point label describes: baseline before oral tofacitinib. Peripheral blood and lesional scalp punch biopsies were obtained from patients with alopecia areata. PBMCs were isolated by density centrifugation and stained for CD3, CD4 and CD8, after which CD4+ and CD8+ T cells were sorted on a FACSAria. The CDR3 goes from the cysteine to the phenylalanine over 14 residues. Only the CDR3 part of the read is kept: 42 bases, read in frame from the first base. The V and J ends are trimmed by 10 bases and 5 bases, leaving 20 bases between them. The germline V gene sets CDR1 to WSHSY and CDR2 to SAAADI. In its sample, this clone was seen a few times. Its specific antigen is unknown. Base qualities are not at hand, and no much larger clone is one base apart.

The specimen was CD4+ T cells sorted from blood, collected at week 0. The rearranged chain carries TRBV10-2 and TRBJ1-1; 6 matching bases give a weak D call of TRBD1. The receptor was isolated from a human donor with alopecia areata. The nucleotide sequence is TGCGCCACCCTAGGATGGGGGCGCGTGACTGAAGCTTTCTTT. This sequence encodes CATLGWGRVTEAFF.